Below are 22 T cell receptor beta chains sequenced from a single sample in a study of blood T cell repertoires in COVID-19. The table came from immunoSEQ multiplex PCR; TCRdb's copy has only in-frame clones and leaves some out. The table shows more than 150,000 clones, with approximately 94% occurring only once. The sequenced material came from peripheral blood. The receptors were sampled from a man younger than 45 with COVID-19, enrolled during active disease.

In DNA form, the CDR3 reads TGTGCCAGCAGCGTAGGCGGGACAGGGGGATATGACGAGCAGTACTTC. As protein: CASSVGGTGGYDEQYF. V and J are TRBV9 and TRBJ2-7; 11 positions agree with TRBD1. V shed 0 bases, J shed 5 bases, and the junction held 7 bases outside the gene matches. CDR3 length equals 16 residues. Germline V gene sequence: CDR1 SGDLS, CDR2 YYNGEE.

The rearrangement uses TRBV30 and TRBJ1-1; perhaps TRBD1 as D (5 bases). This CDR3 has 12 residues. V gave up 1 base and J gave up 5 bases, with 8 bases separating them. CDR1 is GTSNPN, CDR2 SVGIG, per germline (reference sequence). CDR3 nucleotide sequence: TGTGCCTGGAGTGACAGGTGGACTGAAGCTTTCTTT. As protein: CAWSDRWTEAFF.

V usage is TRBV7-9 and J usage is TRBJ1-1, with D possibly matching TRBD1 (6 bases). The germline V gene encodes CDR1 SEHNR and CDR2 FQNEAQ (reference sequence). The V end was cut by 4 bases, the J end by 6 bases, with 9 bases between. The CDR3 totals 12 residues. CDR3 residues: CASSSDRSEAFF. The CDR3, as DNA: TGTGCCAGCAGCTCCGACAGGTCTGAAGCTTTCTTT.

The chain couples TRBV5-1 to TRBJ1-6; the match to TRBD1 covers 7 bases. Trimming at V came to 3 bases and at J to 5 bases, leaving 2 bases not matched to a gene. Germline V gene lookup returns CDR1 SGHRS and CDR2 YFSETQ. CDR3 length: 14 amino acids. The DNA for the CDR3 is TGCGCCAGCAGCTATGGACAGGATAATTCACCCCTCCACTTT. It translates to CASSYGQDNSPLHF.

The V gene is TRBV18, the J gene TRBJ1-5; D unresolved. Germline V gene sequence: CDR1 KGHSH, CDR2 LQKENI. V lost 3 bases to trimming and J lost 7 bases, with 13 bases between them. The CDR3 has 14 residues. The CDR3 region is CASSPDTPDQPQHF. The CDR3, as DNA: TGTGCCAGCTCACCCGACACCCCCGACCAGCCCCAGCATTTT.

The V call is TRBV11-2, the J call TRBJ2-3, with unresolved D. V was cut by 6 bases and J by 3 bases, with 10 bases left in between. CDR3 length equals 13 residues. Germline V CDR1 and CDR2: SGHAT, FQNNGV. CDR3 in amino acids: CASRILLTDTQYF. The CDR3 DNA follows: TGTGCCAGCAGGATTTTACTAACAGATACGCAGTATTTT.

The rearrangement links TRBV5-4 to TRBJ2-7, with 8 bases lining up with TRBD1. Germline assignment: CDR1 SGHNT and CDR2 YYREEE (reference sequence). The length of the CDR3 is 15 residues. The V and J ends lost 4 bases and 5 bases, in that order; junction bases with no gene match: 11. The CDR3 DNA follows: TGTGCCAGCAGCCTCCCAGGGGGCGCTGATGACGAGCAGTACTTC. It encodes CASSLPGGADDEQYF.

The chain uses TRBV6-1 and TRBJ1-5; no clear D gene. The CDR3 totals 13 residues. Germline CDR1 and CDR2: MNHNS and SASEGT. Deletions cut 1 base from V and 7 bases from J, with 8 bases between. CDR3 in amino acids: CASSEGPGQPQHF. The DNA for the CDR3 is TGTGCCAGCAGTGAAGGCCCGGGGCAGCCCCAGCATTTT.

The V and J genes are TRBV5-1 and TRBJ1-6; TRBD1 matches at 8 bases. The germline gives CDR1 SGHRS, CDR2 YFSETQ. The J segment lost 2 bases and the V segment lost 4 bases, leaving 2 bases of the junction unmatched. The CDR3 totals 15 residues. The CDR3 DNA sequence: TGCGCCAGCAGCGAACAGGGGGCCTATAATTCACCCCTCCACTTT. As protein: CASSEQGAYNSPLHF.

The chain joins TRBV12-3 or TRBV12-4 to TRBJ1-2; D gene ambiguous. Trimming pared 6 bases from V and 1 base from J, leaving 9 bases between. This CDR3 region has 13 residues. The CDR3 is CASSLQINYGYTF. The CDR3 DNA reads TGTGCCAGCAGCCTACAGATTAACTATGGCTACACCTTC.

The chain joins TRBV11-2 to TRBJ2-3; TRBD2 matches at 12 bases. Looked up from germline, CDR1 is SGHAT and CDR2 is FQNNGV. The J segment lost 2 bases and the V segment lost 1 base, leaving 4 bases of the junction unmatched. The CDR3 spans 17 residues. The DNA of the CDR3 is TGTGCCAGCAGCTTAGTGGGACTAGCGGGCTCCACAGATACGCAGTATTTT. Translation: CASSLVGLAGSTDTQYF.

The rearrangement joins TRBV5-5 to TRBJ2-1; no clear D. V was trimmed by 7 bases and J by 6 bases, leaving 5 bases between them. The CDR3 contains 10 residues. Germline CDR1 reads SGHKS; CDR2 reads YYEKEE (reference sequence). As DNA, the CDR3 is TGTGCCAGCCACACCAATGAGCAGTTCTTC. Translated: CASHTNEQFF.

V and J are TRBV7-4 and TRBJ1-1, with a tentative D call TRBD1 (5 bases). The CDR3 contains 13 residues. V was pared by 8 bases and J by 3 bases, with 13 bases between. Germline CDR1 SGHVT, CDR2 SQSDAQ. The CDR3 DNA sequence: TGTGCCAGCGAGTGGGGGGTCTACACTGAAGCTTTCTTT. Protein sequence: CASEWGVYTEAFF.

This chain connects TRBV10-3 to TRBJ2-1, with D unclear. The CDR3 consists of 15 residues. Germline V gene lookup returns CDR1 ENHRY and CDR2 SYGVKD. V lost 1 base and J 2 bases, leaving 9 bases between the germline ends. Here the CDR3 reads CAISEFNATYNEQFF. Written as DNA, the CDR3 is TGTGCCATCAGTGAGTTTAATGCGACCTACAATGAGCAGTTCTTC.

This chain uses TRBV5-4 with TRBJ2-1, with D maybe TRBD1 (5 bases). V lost 7 bases and J lost 8, with 16 bases in between. The germline CDR1 and CDR2 sequences are SGHNT and YYREEE (reference sequence). The CDR3 has 13 residues. The CDR3 nucleotides are TGTGCCAGCTCCACCCGGACAAGTTATGAGCAGTTCTTC. Amino acids: CASSTRTSYEQFF. The variable domain in full, completed from reference TRBV5-4 and TRBJ2-1, reads ETGVTQSPTHLIKTRGQQVTLRCSSQSGHNTVSWYQQALGQGPQFIFQYYREEENGRGNFPPRFSGLQFPNYSSELNVNALELDDSALYLCASSTRTSYEQFFGPGTRLTVL.

The rearrangement uses TRBV25-1 and TRBJ2-3; D is possibly TRBD1 (6 bases). The CDR3 is 16 amino acids. V lost 5 bases to trimming and J lost 4 bases, with 19 bases between them. Germline V gene data show CDR1 as MGHDK and CDR2 as SYGVNS. CDR3 residues: CASSTAGQGYADTQYF. CDR3 sequence (DNA): TGTGCCAGCAGTACCGCGGGTCAGGGGTACGCAGATACGCAGTATTTT.

In DNA form, the CDR3 reads TGTGCCAGCAGCGAAGGACTAGCGGGGGCCACGAACACCGGGGAGCTGTTTTTT. This sequence encodes CASSEGLAGATNTGELFF. The rearrangement joins TRBV7-9 to TRBJ2-2, with 13 bases lining up with TRBD2. V shed 5 bases and J 0 bases; nucleotides not matched to a gene: 6. The CDR3 covers 18 residues. Germline lookup yields CDR1 SEHNR and CDR2 FQNEAQ (reference sequence).

The V and J genes are TRBV29-1 and TRBJ2-5, with 8 bases matching TRBD2. The CDR3 extends over 16 amino acids. J was trimmed by 4 bases and V by 3 bases; bases with no gene match: 13. Per germline, CDR1 SQVTM and CDR2 ANQGSEA. CDR3 nucleotide sequence: TGCAGCGTTGAGTTAAGCGGGGGCCTTACCCTAGAGACCCAGTACTTC. Protein sequence: CSVELSGGLTLETQYF.

This clone was found once. This chain connects TRBV10-3 to TRBJ1-6; the match to TRBD1 covers 7 bases. The CDR3 loop spans 16 amino acids. V dropped 2 bases and J dropped 7; count of bases not matched to a gene: 8. Germline V gene lookup returns CDR1 ENHRY and CDR2 SYGVKD. The CDR3 reads CAISEARGTANSPLHF. DNA for the CDR3: TGTGCCATCAGTGAGGCCCGCGGGACAGCAAATTCACCCCTCCACTTT.

This chain links TRBV10-3 with TRBJ2-7; a weak D match, TRBD1 (6 bases). The ends were cut back, 6 bases at V and 6 bases at J, with 18 bases in the middle. From germline, CDR1 is ENHRY and CDR2 SYGVKD. The CDR3 is made up of 14 amino acids. CDR3 DNA: TGTGCCATCAGGCCTACAGGGAAGGACTCCGAGCAGTACTTC. Translation: CAIRPTGKDSEQYF.

The chain is built from TRBV29-1 and TRBJ1-2; D is unclear. From germline, CDR1 is SQVTM and CDR2 ANQGSEA. This CDR3 has 12 amino acids. Trimming stripped 7 bases from V and 8 bases from J, with 17 bases between. The CDR3 coding sequence is TGCAGCGCCGCCCAGGATGGAGGCGGCTACACCTTC. Translation: CSAAQDGGGYTF.

The chain is built from TRBV11-1 and TRBJ2-3; possible D gene TRBD1, 6 bases. The CDR3 totals 14 residues. The germline V and J ends were trimmed by 7 bases and 0 bases, with 11 bases remaining between them. In germline, CDR1 is SGHAT, CDR2 FQDESV (reference sequence). In DNA form, the CDR3 reads TGTGCCAGCACTCAGGGGCGGAGCACAGATACGCAGTATTTT. Encoded protein: CASTQGRSTDTQYF.